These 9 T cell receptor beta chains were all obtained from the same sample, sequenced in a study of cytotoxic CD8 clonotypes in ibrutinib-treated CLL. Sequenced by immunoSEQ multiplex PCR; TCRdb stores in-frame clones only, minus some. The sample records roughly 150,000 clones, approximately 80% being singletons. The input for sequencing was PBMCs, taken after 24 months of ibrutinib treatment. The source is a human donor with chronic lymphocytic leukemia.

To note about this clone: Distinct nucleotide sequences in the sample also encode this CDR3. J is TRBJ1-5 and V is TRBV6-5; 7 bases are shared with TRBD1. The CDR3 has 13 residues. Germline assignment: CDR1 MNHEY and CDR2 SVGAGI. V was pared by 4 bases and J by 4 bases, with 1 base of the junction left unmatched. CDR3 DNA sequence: TGTGCCAGCAGTTCACAGGGGAATCAGCCCCAGCATTTT. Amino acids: CASSSQGNQPQHF.

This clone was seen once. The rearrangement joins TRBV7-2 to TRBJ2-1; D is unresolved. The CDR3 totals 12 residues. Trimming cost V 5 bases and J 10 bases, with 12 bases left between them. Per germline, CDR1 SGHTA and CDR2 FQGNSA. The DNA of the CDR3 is TGTGCCAGCAGCCCCTTTGTCGGGGAGCAGTTCTTC. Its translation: CASSPFVGEQFF.

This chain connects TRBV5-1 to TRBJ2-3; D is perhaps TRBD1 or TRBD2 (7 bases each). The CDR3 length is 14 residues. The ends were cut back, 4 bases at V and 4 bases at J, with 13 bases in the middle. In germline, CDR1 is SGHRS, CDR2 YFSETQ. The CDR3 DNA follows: TGCGCCAGCAGCCTACAGGGGAGGGCAGATACGCAGTATTTT. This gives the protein CASSLQGRADTQYF.

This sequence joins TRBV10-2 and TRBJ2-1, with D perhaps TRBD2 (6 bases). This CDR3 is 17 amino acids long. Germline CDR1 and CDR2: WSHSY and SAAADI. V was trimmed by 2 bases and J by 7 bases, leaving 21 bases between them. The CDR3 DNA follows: TGCGCCAGCAGTGAGCGTAGGTATGCGGGAAGGAGGAATGAGCAGTTCTTC. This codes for CASSERRYAGRRNEQFF.

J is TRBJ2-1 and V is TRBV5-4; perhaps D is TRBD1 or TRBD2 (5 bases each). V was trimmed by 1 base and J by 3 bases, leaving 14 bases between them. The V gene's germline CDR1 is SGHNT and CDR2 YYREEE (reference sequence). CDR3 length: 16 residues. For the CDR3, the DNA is TGTGCCAGCAGCTTGTCCCGGGGCGCGGTCTACAATGAGCAGTTCTTC. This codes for CASSLSRGAVYNEQFF.

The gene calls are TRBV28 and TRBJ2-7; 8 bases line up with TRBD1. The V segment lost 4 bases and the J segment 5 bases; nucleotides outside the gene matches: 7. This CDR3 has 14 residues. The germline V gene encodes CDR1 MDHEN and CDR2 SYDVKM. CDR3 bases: TGTGCCAGCAGTTCGTTGGACAGGGTCAACGAGCAGTACTTC. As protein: CASSSLDRVNEQYF.

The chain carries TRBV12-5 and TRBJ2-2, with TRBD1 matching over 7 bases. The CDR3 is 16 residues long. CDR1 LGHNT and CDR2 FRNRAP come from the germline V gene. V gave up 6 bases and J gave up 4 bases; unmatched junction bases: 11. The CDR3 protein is CASGYRTGQSTGELFF. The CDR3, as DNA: TGTGCTAGTGGCTACCGGACGGGACAGAGCACCGGGGAGCTGTTTTTT.

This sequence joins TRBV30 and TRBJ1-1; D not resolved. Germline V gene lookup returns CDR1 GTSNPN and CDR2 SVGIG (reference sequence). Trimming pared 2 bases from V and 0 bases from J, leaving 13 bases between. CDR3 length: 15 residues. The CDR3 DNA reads TGTGCCTGGAGTTCCGGGATGTTGATGAACACTGAAGCTTTCTTT. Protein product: CAWSSGMLMNTEAFF.

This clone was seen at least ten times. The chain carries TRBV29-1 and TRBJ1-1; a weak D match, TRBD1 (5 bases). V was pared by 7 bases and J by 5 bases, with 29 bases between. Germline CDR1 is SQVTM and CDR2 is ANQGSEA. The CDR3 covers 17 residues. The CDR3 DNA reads TGCAGCGCCCTCGGTGTGGACTCGAACTCAGGGAGTACTGAAGCTTTCTTT. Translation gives CSALGVDSNSGSTEAFF.